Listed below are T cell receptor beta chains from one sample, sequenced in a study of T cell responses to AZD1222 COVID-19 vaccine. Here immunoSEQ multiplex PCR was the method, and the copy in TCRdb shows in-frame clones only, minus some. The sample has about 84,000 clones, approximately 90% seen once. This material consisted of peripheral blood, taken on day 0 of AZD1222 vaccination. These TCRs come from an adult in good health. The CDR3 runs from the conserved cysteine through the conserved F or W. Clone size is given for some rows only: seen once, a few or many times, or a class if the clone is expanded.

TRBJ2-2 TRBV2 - CASVPWGAGELFF
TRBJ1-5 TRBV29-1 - CSVLAGNQPQHF
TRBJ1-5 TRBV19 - CASSQQGGGNQPQHF
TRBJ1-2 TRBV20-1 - CSASTGEGYTF
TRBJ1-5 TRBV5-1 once CASSRTGASNQPQHF
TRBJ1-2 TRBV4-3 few CASSQVDRVPGYTF
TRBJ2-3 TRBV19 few CASSQQPATQYF
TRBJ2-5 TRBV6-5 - CASRASWGLEETQYF
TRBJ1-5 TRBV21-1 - CASSIDRGRSNQPQHF
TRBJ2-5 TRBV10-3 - CAIRGGEGETQYF
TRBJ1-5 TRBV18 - CASSPFGENQPQHF
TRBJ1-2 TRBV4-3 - CASSQQSTGNYGYTF
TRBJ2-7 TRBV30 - CAWSHPDEQYF
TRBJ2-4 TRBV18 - CASSPPGQGTVIVF
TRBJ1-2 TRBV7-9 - CASSSQEGGGYTF
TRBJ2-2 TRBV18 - CASSLGLLTGELFF
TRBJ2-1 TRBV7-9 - CASSLRRLAETGEQFF
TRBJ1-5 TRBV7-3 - CASSPGQLNSNQPQHF
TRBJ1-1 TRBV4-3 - CASSQGPNTEAFF
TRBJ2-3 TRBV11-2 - CASSFLAQGSYTSTDTQYF
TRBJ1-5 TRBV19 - CASAATVYQPQHF
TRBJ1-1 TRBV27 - CASSGGPTEAFF
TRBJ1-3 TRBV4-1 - CASSRQGLGGNTIYF
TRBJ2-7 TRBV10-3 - CAIGPYSYEQYF
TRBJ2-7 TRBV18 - CASSPAREIYEQYF
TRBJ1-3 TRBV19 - CASSGSEGSGNTIYF
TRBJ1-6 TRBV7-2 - CASSSTPSPLHF
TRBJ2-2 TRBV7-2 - CASSNREGLAGELFF
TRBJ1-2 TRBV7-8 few CASSQPGPRASYTF
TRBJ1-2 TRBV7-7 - CASSLFAHRSRGNYGYTF
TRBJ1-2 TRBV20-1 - CSAWTEGYTF
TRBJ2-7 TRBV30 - CAWGSQRGFPYEQYF
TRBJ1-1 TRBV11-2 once CASSLDRFGDRRVDTEAFF
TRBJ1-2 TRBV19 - CASSPGTARDYGYTF
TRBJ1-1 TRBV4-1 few CASSQDRTGVLLSTEAFF
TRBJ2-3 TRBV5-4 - CASSYLAGGFTDTQYF
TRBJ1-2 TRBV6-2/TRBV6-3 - CASSYTQGARGYTF
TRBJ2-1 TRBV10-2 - CASAQGAWNEQFF
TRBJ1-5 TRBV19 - CASSNSGTGTPPQHF
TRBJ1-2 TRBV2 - CASRRDLDYGYTF
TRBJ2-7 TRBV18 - CASSPWQGPYEQYF
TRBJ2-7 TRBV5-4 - CASSPVRERTYEQYF